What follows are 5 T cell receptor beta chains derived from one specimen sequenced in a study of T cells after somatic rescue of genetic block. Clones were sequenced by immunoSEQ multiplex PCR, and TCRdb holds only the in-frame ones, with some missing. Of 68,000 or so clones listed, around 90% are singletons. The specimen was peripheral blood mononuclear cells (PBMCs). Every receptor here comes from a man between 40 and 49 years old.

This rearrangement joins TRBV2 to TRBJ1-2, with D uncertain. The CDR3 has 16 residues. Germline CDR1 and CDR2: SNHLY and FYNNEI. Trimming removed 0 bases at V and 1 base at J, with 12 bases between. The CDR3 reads CASSEAGLRNNYGYTF. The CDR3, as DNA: TGTGCCAGCAGTGAAGCGGGCCTACGAAATAACTATGGCTACACCTTC.

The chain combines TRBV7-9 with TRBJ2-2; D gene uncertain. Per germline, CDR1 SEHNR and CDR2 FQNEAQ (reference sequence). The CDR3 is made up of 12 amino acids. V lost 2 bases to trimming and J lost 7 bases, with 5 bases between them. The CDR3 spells CASSLILGELFF. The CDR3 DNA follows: TGTGCCAGCAGCTTAATCCTCGGGGAGCTGTTTTTT.

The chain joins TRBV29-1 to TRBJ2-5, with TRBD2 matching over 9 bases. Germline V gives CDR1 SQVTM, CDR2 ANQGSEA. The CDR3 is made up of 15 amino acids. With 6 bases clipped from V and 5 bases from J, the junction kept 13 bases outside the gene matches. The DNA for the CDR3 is TGCAGCGTGCAAGAGCGGGGGGCGTTTCAGGAGACCCAGTACTTC. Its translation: CSVQERGAFQETQYF. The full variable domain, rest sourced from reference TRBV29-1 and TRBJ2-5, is SAVISQKPSRDICQRGTSLTIQCQVDSQVTMMFWYRQQPGQSLTLIATANQGSEATYESGFVIDKFPISRPNLTFSTLTVSNMSPEDSSIYLCSVQERGAFQETQYFGPGTRLLVL.

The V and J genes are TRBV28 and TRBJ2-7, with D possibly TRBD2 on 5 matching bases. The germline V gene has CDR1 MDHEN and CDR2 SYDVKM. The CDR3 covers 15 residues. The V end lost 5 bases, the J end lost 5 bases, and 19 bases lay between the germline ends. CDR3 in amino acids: CASSPRPRTRNEQYF. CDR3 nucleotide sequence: TGTGCCAGCAGTCCCAGACCCCGAACTAGAAACGAGCAGTACTTC.

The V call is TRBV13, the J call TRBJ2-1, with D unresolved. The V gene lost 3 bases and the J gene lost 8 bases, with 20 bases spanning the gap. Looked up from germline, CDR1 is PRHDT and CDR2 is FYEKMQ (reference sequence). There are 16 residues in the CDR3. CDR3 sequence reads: CASSFSPQSLLDEQFF. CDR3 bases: TGTGCCAGCAGCTTTTCCCCCCAGTCCCTTCTGGATGAGCAGTTCTTC.